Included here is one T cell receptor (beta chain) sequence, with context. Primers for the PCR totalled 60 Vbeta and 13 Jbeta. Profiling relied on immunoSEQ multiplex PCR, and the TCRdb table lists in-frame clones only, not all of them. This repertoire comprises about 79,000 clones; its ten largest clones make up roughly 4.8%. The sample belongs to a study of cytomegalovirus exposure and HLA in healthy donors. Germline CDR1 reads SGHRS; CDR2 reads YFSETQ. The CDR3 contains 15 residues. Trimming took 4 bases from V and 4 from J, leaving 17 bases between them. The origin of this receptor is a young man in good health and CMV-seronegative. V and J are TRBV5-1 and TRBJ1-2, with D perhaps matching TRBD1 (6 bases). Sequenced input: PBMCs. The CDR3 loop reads CASSSGQIFGYGYTF. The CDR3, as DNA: TGCGCCAGCAGCAGCGGACAGATTTTTGGCTATGGCTACACCTTC.